A single sample is the source of the 9 T cell receptor beta chains below, sequenced in a study of blood T cells in healthy people across ages. Through a sample-barcoded 5' primer and a J-beta primer mix, a second PCR was run for 7 to 11 cycles. One entry per CDR3 protein, called by TCRdb with MiXCR from the 5' RACE reads. The profile shows about 1.4 million distinct CDR3 sequences, around 55% of them singletons. The sample comprised blood. Receptor source: a young man in good health.

Points on this clonotype: At one end the junction does not follow the germline gene, possibly because of a read error. The chain has TRBV25-1 and TRBJ1-1; no firm D call. The length of the CDR3 is 13 residues. Germline CDR1 is MGHDK and CDR2 is SYGVNS. The CDR3 loop reads CASSEWVNAEAFF. The CDR3 coding sequence is TGTGCCAGCAGTGAATGGGTGAACGCTGAAGCTTTCTTT.

This clonotype was detected only a few times. The V and J genes are TRBV3-1 and TRBJ2-1, with 7 nucleotides matching TRBD2. This CDR3 spans 16 amino acids. The V segment lost 4 bases and the J segment 5 bases; nucleotides outside the gene matches: 11. Germline values: CDR1 LGHDT, CDR2 YNNKEL (reference sequence). The CDR3 region has the DNA TGTGCCAGCAGCCCCACAAAGCGGGAACAAGACAATGAGCAGTTCTTC. Its translation: CASSPTKREQDNEQFF.

The chain couples TRBV5-1 to TRBJ2-7; 14 bases align to TRBD2. Per germline, CDR1 SGHRS and CDR2 YFSETQ. Germline trimming cut 4 bases from V and 1 base from J; bases unmatched to any gene: 7. The CDR3 loop spans 17 amino acids. The CDR3 reads CASSTGLAGGLSYEQYF. CDR3 DNA sequence: TGCGCCAGCAGCACTGGACTAGCGGGGGGACTTTCCTACGAGCAGTACTTC.

This clonotype was counted a single time. The rearrangement links TRBV7-6 to TRBJ2-7; D gene ambiguous. The V end was cut by 4 bases, the J end by 5 bases, with 12 bases between. The CDR3 spans 13 residues. The germline V gene has CDR1 SGHVS and CDR2 FNYEAQ. DNA for the CDR3: TGTGCCAGCAGCTATACGGGTATGGACGAGCAGTACTTC. This gives the protein CASSYTGMDEQYF.

The rearrangement joins TRBV4-3 to TRBJ2-3; TRBD2 matches 8 bases. The CDR3 covers 16 residues. Germline V CDR1 and CDR2: LGHNA, YSLEER. After removal of 0 bases from V and 5 bases from J, the junction contained 7 bases not matched to a gene. This chain's CDR3 is CASSQDLRGGLDTQYF. CDR3 sequence (DNA): TGCGCCAGCAGCCAAGATCTCCGGGGGGGGCTAGATACGCAGTATTTT.

The chain joins TRBV15 to TRBJ1-1; 7 nucleotides align to TRBD1. Germline V gene data show CDR1 as LNHNV and CDR2 as YYDKDF (reference sequence). The CDR3 runs 16 residues. J lost 0 bases, V lost 3 bases, and 7 bases had no gene match. The CDR3 here is CATSRLPGQMNTEAFF. DNA of the CDR3: TGTGCCACCAGCAGGCTACCGGGACAGATGAACACTGAAGCTTTCTTT.

The gene calls are TRBV4-3 and TRBJ1-1; D is unclear. The CDR3 runs to 18 residues. Germline V gene data show CDR1 as LGHNA and CDR2 as YSLEER. Trimming pared 0 bases from V and 0 bases from J, leaving 17 bases between. The CDR3 DNA reads TGCGCCAGCAGCCAAGACTCCATTGGGAAAGCTATGAACACTGAAGCTTTCTTT. It encodes CASSQDSIGKAMNTEAFF.

The V and J genes are TRBV27 and TRBJ2-4; D not resolved. The J call may not be correct, given that the DNA end is closer to TRBJ2-7. In germline, CDR1 is MNHEY, CDR2 SMNVEV (reference sequence). This CDR3 comprises 16 residues. The CDR3 spells CASSLYANLETYEQYF. The CDR3 nucleotides read TGTGCCAGCAGTTTATATGCCAACCTCGAAACCTACGAGCAGTACTTC.

The rearrangement joins TRBV5-1 to TRBJ2-1; either TRBD1 or TRBD2 may fit D (5 bases each). The CDR3 sequence is 16 residues long. Trimming left V 2 bases short and J 7 bases short, with 19 bases between. Germline V gene lookup returns CDR1 SGHRS and CDR2 YFSETQ. CDR3 amino acids: CASSFSDRDQRNEQFF. The CDR3 DNA sequence: TGCGCCAGCAGCTTCTCTGACCGGGACCAGCGGAATGAGCAGTTCTTC.